Shown below are 15 T cell receptor beta chains from a single sample sequenced in a study of T cell repertoires in cytomegalovirus infection. TCRdb processed the reads anew with MiXCR; each CDR3 protein has one entry. The sample lists fewer than 550,000 distinct CDR3 sequences; about 11% were seen once. Sequenced: PBMCs. The receptors stem from a human donor in good health (CMV status not recorded). Some clones in this sample may be carry-over from other donors' samples.

This clonotype has a count of ten or more. The rearrangement links TRBV27 to TRBJ1-3, with D maybe TRBD1 (5 bases). Germline CDR1 MNHEY, CDR2 SMNVEV (reference sequence). The CDR3 loop spans 14 amino acids. Trimming took off 3 bases at V and 3 bases at J, with 9 bases between the two ends. Here the CDR3 reads CASSLGQDGNTIYF. As DNA, the CDR3 is TGTGCCAGCAGTTTGGGGCAGGATGGAAACACCATATATTTT.

At least ten counts were recorded for this clonotype. The rearrangement joins TRBV12-5 to TRBJ2-1, with TRBD2 matching over 9 bases. With V trimmed by 1 base and J by 7 bases, 5 bases remained unmatched. Per the germline V gene, CDR1 is LGHNT and CDR2 is FRNRAP. There are 15 residues in the CDR3. CDR3 bases: TGTGCTAGTGGTTTGGGGACTAGCGCCTTGAATGAGCAGTTCTTC. Amino acids: CASGLGTSALNEQFF.

At least ten counts were recorded for this clonotype. V and J are TRBV10-3 and TRBJ2-1, with 7 bases fitting TRBD2. CDR3 length: 18 residues. The J segment lost 8 bases and the V segment lost 4 bases, leaving 20 bases of the junction unmatched. Germline-derived CDR1 and CDR2 are ENHRY and SYGVKD. The CDR3 DNA reads TGTGCCATCAGTGGGCATCGAGAAGTCGGCGGGAGCAGCGATGAGCAGTTCTTC. Translating it yields CAISGHREVGGSSDEQFF.

This clonotype was detected many times. This rearrangement joins TRBV14 to TRBJ2-2; no definite D call. CDR1 is SGHDN, CDR2 FVKESK, per germline. Trimming removed 0 bases at V and 4 bases at J, with 12 bases between. The CDR3 loop spans 16 amino acids. The CDR3 loop reads CASSQERIQLTGELFF. DNA of the CDR3: TGTGCCAGCAGCCAAGAAAGGATTCAACTCACCGGGGAGCTGTTTTTT.

Ten or more counts support this clonotype. The chain couples TRBV6-1 to TRBJ2-3; maybe TRBD2 (5 bases). Germline V lookup: CDR1 MNHNS, CDR2 SASEGT. The CDR3 covers 16 residues. The V and J ends lost 3 bases and 0 bases respectively, with 13 bases between them. This chain's CDR3 is CASSDSAETSTDTQYF. CDR3 in DNA: TGTGCCAGCAGTGATTCAGCGGAGACTAGCACAGATACGCAGTATTTT.

Many counts were recorded for this clonotype. The chain combines TRBV2 with TRBJ1-5, with unresolved D. The CDR3 runs to 13 residues. Germline V lookup: CDR1 SNHLY, CDR2 FYNNEI. V was clipped by 3 bases and J by 5 bases, with 8 bases between them. In nucleotides, the CDR3 is TGTGCCAGCAGTGAGGCGTCGGATCAGCCCCAGCATTTT. As protein: CASSEASDQPQHF.

This clonotype was picked up many times. The chain links TRBV6-1 to TRBJ1-5; D perhaps matches TRBD1 (5 bases). Trimming stripped 6 bases from V and 2 bases from J, with 8 bases between. The CDR3 has 13 residues. Germline V gives CDR1 MNHNS, CDR2 SASEGT. The CDR3 DNA sequence: TGTGCCAGCAGCGGGACGGGCAATCAGCCCCAGCATTTT. Its protein product is CASSGTGNQPQHF.

This clonotype has at least ten counts. The chain employs TRBV28 and TRBJ2-7; TRBD2 matches 10 bases. Germline V lookup: CDR1 MDHEN, CDR2 SYDVKM. Unmatched junction bases numbered 15, after V lost 4 bases and J lost 3 bases. The length of the CDR3 is 18 residues. Here the CDR3 DNA reads TGTGCCAGCAGTTCAAGGGGTCGGGCTAGCGGGAGTGGCTACGAGCAGTACTTC. It specifies CASSSRGRASGSGYEQYF.

This clonotype was seen repeatedly, ten times or more. The genes are TRBV7-9 and TRBJ2-7; D gene unclear. CDR3 length: 17 residues. Germline CDR1 is SEHNR and CDR2 is FQNEAQ (reference sequence). V was pared by 1 base and J by 4 bases, with 20 bases between. The CDR3 loop reads CASSLEVFGEPFYEQYF. In nucleotides, the CDR3 is TGTGCCAGCAGCTTAGAGGTGTTTGGAGAGCCCTTTTACGAGCAGTACTTC.

This clonotype was counted at least ten times. J is TRBJ2-4 and V is TRBV7-9, with 7 bases fitting TRBD1. The V gene's germline CDR1 is SEHNR and CDR2 FQNEAQ (reference sequence). CDR3 length equals 16 residues. V gave up 5 bases and J gave up 3 bases; unmatched junction bases: 10. For the CDR3, the DNA is TGTGCCAGCAGCCCACCGACAGGGAAGGGCAAAAACATTCAGTACTTC. It translates to CASSPPTGKGKNIQYF.

This clonotype appeared many times. In DNA, the CDR3 is TGTGCCAGCAGCTCCCGACTAGCGGATAACTACGAGCAGTACTTC. Protein: CASSSRLADNYEQYF. The chain carries TRBV7-2 and TRBJ2-7; TRBD2 aligns across 9 bases. The CDR3 sequence is 15 residues long. Germline V CDR1 and CDR2: SGHTA, FQGNSA. J was trimmed by 3 bases and V by 4 bases; bases with no gene match: 7.

This clonotype showed up many times. The chain couples TRBV7-9 to TRBJ2-7, with 7 bases aligning to TRBD2. V was clipped by 3 bases and J by 6 bases; unmatched bases: 8. The CDR3 loop spans 14 amino acids. Germline CDR1 reads SEHNR; CDR2 reads FQNEAQ (reference sequence). The CDR3 DNA is TGTGCCAGCAGCTTCCCGGGAGGACCCCTCGAGCAGTACTTC. The encoded protein is CASSFPGGPLEQYF.

This clonotype was seen a few times. The genes are TRBV9 and TRBJ2-5, with D uncertain. Trimming left V 0 bases short and J 2 bases short, with 8 bases between. This CDR3 contains 14 residues. Germline CDR1 reads SGDLS; CDR2 reads YYNGEE. CDR3 coding DNA: TGTGCCAGCAGCGTAGGGGCAGTTCAAGAGACCCAGTACTTC. Translated: CASSVGAVQETQYF.

This clonotype was detected many times. This sequence joins TRBV7-9 and TRBJ2-7; D ambiguous. V was cut by 1 base and J by 1 base, with 8 bases left in between. This CDR3 contains 14 residues. Germline assignment: CDR1 SEHNR and CDR2 FQNEAQ (reference sequence). This CDR3 reads CASSLGVASYEQYF. In nucleotides, the CDR3 is TGTGCCAGCAGCTTAGGAGTTGCGTCCTACGAGCAGTACTTC.

This clonotype was seen ten or more times. The chain recombines TRBV5-6 with TRBJ2-1; 9 positions agree with TRBD2. The ends lost 2 bases at V and 9 bases at J; junction bases unmatched: 12. Looked up from germline, CDR1 is SGHDT and CDR2 is YYEEEE. The CDR3 has 16 amino acids. The DNA for the CDR3 is TGTGCCAGCAGCTTTGGAGGGCTAGCGGGACGGAGTGAGCAGTTCTTC. It translates to CASSFGGLAGRSEQFF.